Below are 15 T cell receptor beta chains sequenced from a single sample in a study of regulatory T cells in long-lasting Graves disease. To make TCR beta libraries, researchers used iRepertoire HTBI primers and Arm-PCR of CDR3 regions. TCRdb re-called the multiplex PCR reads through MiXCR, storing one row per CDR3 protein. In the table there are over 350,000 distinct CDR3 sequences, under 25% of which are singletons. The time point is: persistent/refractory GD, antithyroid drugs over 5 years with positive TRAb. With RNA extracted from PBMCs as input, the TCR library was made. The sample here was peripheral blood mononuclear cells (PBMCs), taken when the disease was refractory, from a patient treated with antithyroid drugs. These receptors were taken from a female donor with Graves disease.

The CDR3 coding sequence is TGCGCCAGCAGCCAGAAAGGGTTGAGGTATGGCTACACCTTC. Amino acids: CASSQKGLRYGYTF. This chain connects TRBV4-1 to TRBJ1-2; D unclear. The CDR3 extends over 14 amino acids. The germline V and J ends were trimmed by 3 bases and 5 bases, with 13 bases remaining between them. Germline lookup yields CDR1 MGHRA and CDR2 YSYEKL.

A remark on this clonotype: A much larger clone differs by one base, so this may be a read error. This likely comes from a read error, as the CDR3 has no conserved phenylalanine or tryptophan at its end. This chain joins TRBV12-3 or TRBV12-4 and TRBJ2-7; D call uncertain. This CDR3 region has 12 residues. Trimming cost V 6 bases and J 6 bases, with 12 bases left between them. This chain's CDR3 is CASSASRGEQYS. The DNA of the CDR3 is TGTGCCAGCAGCGCGTCAAGAGGCGAGCAGTACTCC.

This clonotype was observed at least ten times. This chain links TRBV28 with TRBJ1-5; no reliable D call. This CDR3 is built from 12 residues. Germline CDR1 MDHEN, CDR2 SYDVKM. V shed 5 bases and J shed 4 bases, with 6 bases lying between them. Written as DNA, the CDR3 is TGTGCCAGCAGTCCCCGAAATCAGCCCCAGCATTTT. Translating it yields CASSPRNQPQHF.

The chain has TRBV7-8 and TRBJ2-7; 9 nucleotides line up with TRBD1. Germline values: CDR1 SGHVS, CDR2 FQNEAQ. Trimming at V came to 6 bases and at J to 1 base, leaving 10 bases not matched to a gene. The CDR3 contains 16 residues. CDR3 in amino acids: CASRKTGTGTSYEQYF. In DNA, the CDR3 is TGTGCCAGCAGAAAAACCGGGACAGGGACTTCCTACGAGCAGTACTTC.

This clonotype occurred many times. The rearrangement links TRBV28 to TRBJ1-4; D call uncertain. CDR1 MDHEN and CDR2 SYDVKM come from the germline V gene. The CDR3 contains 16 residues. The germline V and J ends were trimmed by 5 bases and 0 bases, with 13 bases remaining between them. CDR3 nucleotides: TGTGCCAGCAGTGCCTATTACGGTGCAACTAATGAAAAACTGTTTTTT. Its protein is CASSAYYGATNEKLFF.

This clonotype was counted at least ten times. The CDR3 reads CAWSGGGGNQPQHF. CDR3 nucleotides: TGTGCCTGGAGTGGGGGGGGAGGCAATCAGCCCCAGCATTTT. The chain has TRBV30 and TRBJ1-5, with D maybe TRBD1 (5 bases). CDR3 length: 14 amino acids. The V gene's germline CDR1 is GTSNPN and CDR2 SVGIG (reference sequence). Trimming stripped 1 base from V and 2 bases from J, with 9 bases between. Using reference TRBV30 and TRBJ1-5 for the parts outside the CDR3, the full variable domain is SQTIHQWPATLVQPVGSPLSLECTVEGTSNPNLYWYRQAAGRGLQLLFYSVGIGQISSEVPQNLSASRPQDRQFILSSKKLLLSDSGFYLCAWSGGGGNQPQHFGDGTRLSIL.

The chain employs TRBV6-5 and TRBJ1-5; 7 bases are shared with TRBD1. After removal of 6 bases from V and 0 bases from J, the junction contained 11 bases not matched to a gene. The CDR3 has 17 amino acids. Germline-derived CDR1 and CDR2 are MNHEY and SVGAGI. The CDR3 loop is CASSYGTASNSNQPQHF. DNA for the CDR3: TGTGCCAGCAGCTACGGGACAGCCTCTAATAGCAATCAGCCCCAGCATTTT.

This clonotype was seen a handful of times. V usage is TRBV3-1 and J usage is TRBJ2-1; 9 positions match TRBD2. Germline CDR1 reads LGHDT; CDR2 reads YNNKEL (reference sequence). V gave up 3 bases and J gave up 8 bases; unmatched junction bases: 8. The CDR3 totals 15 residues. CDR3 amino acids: CASSHPLTSGHEQFF. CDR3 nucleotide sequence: TGTGCCAGCAGCCACCCTCTGACTAGCGGCCATGAGCAGTTCTTC.

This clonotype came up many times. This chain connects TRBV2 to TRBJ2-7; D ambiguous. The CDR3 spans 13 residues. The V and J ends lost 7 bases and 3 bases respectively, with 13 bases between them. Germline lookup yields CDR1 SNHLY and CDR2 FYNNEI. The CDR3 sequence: CASTVRLNYEQYF. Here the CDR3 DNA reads TGTGCCAGCACGGTCAGGCTTAACTACGAGCAGTACTTC.

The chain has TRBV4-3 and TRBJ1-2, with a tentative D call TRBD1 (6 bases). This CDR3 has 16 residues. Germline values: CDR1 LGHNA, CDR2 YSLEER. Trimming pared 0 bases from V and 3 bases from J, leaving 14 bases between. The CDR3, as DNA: TGCGCCAGCAGCCAAGATCGGTGGGACATGGACTATGGCTACACCTTC. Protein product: CASSQDRWDMDYGYTF.

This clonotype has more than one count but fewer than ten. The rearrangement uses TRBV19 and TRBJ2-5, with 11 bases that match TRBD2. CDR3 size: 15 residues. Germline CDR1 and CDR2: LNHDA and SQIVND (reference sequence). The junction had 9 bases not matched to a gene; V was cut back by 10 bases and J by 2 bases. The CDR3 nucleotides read TGTGCCACCGCAATAGCGGGAGGGTTTCAAGAGACCCAGTACTTC. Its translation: CATAIAGGFQETQYF.

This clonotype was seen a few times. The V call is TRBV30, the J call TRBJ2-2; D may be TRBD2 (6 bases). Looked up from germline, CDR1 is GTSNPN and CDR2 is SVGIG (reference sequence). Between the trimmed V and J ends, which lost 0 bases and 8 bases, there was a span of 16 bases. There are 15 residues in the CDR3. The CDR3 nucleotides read TGTGCCTGGAGTGTACCTAGCGCCCTAGGTGGGGAGCTGTTTTTT. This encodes CAWSVPSALGGELFF.

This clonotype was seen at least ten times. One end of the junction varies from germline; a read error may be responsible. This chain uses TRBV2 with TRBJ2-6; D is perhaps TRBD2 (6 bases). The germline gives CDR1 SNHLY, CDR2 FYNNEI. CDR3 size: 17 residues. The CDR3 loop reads CASTGLPLVAGANALTF. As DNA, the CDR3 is TGTGCCAGCACGGGACTCCCTCTCGTTGCTGGGGCCAACGCCCTGACTTTC. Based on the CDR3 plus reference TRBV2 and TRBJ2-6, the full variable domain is EPEVTQTPSHQVTQMGQEVILRCVPISNHLYFYWYRQILGQKVEFLVSFYNNEISEKSEIFDDQFSVERPDGSNFTLKIRSTKLEDSAMYFCASTGLPLVAGANALTFGAGSRLTVL.

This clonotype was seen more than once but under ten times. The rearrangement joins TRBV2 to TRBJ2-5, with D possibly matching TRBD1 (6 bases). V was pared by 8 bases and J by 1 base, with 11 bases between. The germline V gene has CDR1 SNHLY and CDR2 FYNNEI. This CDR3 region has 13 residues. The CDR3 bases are TGTGCCAGCCACAGGGAAATCCAAGAGACCCAGTACTTC. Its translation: CASHREIQETQYF.

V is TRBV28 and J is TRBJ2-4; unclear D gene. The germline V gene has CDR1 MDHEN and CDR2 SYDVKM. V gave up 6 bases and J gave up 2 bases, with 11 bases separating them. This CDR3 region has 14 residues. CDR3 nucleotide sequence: TGTGCCAGCAGCCTTCGTCAGACCAAAAACATTCAGTACTTC. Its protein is CASSLRQTKNIQYF.